Listed here is a single T cell receptor (beta chain). Its target is not known. Other nucleotide sequences in the sample specify the same CDR3. The entry originates in a study of shared clonotypes between healthy human individuals. Study-level information: Aged 18 to 49, the donors were a couple of women and three men.

Each sample came from a Caucasian adult donor living in Nashville, Tennessee. Sequenced by immunoSEQ multiplex PCR; TCRdb stores in-frame clones only, minus some. The data hold about 1.4 million clones, with around 95% observed a single time. The study's findings and limits: Of the naive CD4 clonotypes, roughly 5% were shared across several donors.

This TCR came from a man aged 25-45 years in good health. The sequenced material came from naive CD4+ T cells sorted from blood. Documented subset: CD45RA+ positively selected.

The CDR3 is CASRADSYEQYF. CDR3 coding DNA: TGTGCCAGCAGAGCGGACTCCTACGAGCAGTACTTC. The chain combines TRBV2 with TRBJ2-7, with D possibly matching TRBD2 (5 bases). The germline CDR1 and CDR2 sequences are SNHLY and FYNNEI. The ends were cut back, 6 bases at V and 0 bases at J, with 6 bases in the middle. CDR3 length equals 12 residues.